The 23 T cell receptor beta chains listed next were all sequenced from one sample in a study of blood T cell repertoires in COVID-19. The data were produced by immunoSEQ multiplex PCR, yet TCRdb's version contains in-frame clones alone and is incomplete. The profile covers about 260,000 clones, with about 85% appearing a single time and roughly 4% taken by the ten largest. Sequenced input: peripheral blood. These receptor sequences come from a man aged 55 to 70 who had recovered from COVID-19.

The chain carries TRBV15 and TRBJ1-1, with 8 bases matching TRBD1. The V gene's germline CDR1 is LNHNV and CDR2 YYDKDF (reference sequence). This CDR3 spans 13 amino acids. V trimming: 1 base; J trimming: 6 bases; junction bases outside the gene matches: 1. CDR3: CATSRAQGAEAFF. The CDR3 DNA reads as TGTGCCACCAGCAGAGCACAGGGGGCTGAAGCTTTCTTT. The variable domain in full, completed from reference TRBV15 and TRBJ1-1, reads DAMVIQNPRYQVTQFGKPVTLSCSQTLNHNVMYWYQQKSSQAPKLLFHYYDKDFNNEADTPDNFQSRRPNTSFCFLDIRSPGLGDTAMYLCATSRAQGAEAFFGQGTRLTVV.

This clone was recorded only once. This sequence joins TRBV14 and TRBJ1-2; D gene ambiguous. Germline values: CDR1 SGHDN, CDR2 FVKESK. This CDR3 comprises 13 residues. Trimming took off 3 bases at V and 4 bases at J, with 9 bases between the two ends. The CDR3 coding sequence is TGTGCCAGCAGCCATAATTCGGGCTATGGCTACACCTTC. This encodes CASSHNSGYGYTF.

The genes are TRBV5-4 and TRBJ1-2; D gene uncertain. In germline, CDR1 is SGHNT, CDR2 YYREEE (reference sequence). CDR3 length: 15 amino acids. V was shortened by 0 bases and J by 2 bases, with 11 bases between the two germline ends. The CDR3 is CASSLAAGLNYGYTF. In DNA, the CDR3 is TGTGCCAGCAGCTTGGCCGCAGGTTTAAACTATGGCTACACCTTC.

The J gene is TRBJ2-5, the V gene TRBV19; TRBD1 matches 7 bases. Germline CDR1 reads LNHDA; CDR2 reads SQIVND (reference sequence). Trimming took 6 bases from V and 1 from J; bases not matched to a gene: 14. The CDR3 runs 17 residues. CDR3 residues: CASSLPRPWDSQETQYF. DNA for the CDR3: TGTGCCAGTAGCCTTCCCCGCCCCTGGGACAGCCAAGAGACCCAGTACTTC.

The rearrangement links TRBV5-5 to TRBJ2-1; 10 nucleotides agree with TRBD2. There are 17 residues in the CDR3. The junction had 7 bases not matched to a gene; V was cut back by 0 bases and J by 4 bases. Germline assignment: CDR1 SGHKS and CDR2 YYEKEE (reference sequence). CDR3 sequence: CASSLVLAGDVYNEQFF. The CDR3 DNA sequence: TGTGCCAGCAGCTTGGTCCTAGCGGGGGATGTATACAATGAGCAGTTCTTC. The variable domain in full, completed from reference TRBV5-5 and TRBJ2-1, reads DAGVTQSPTHLIKTRGQQVTLRCSPISGHKSVSWYQQVLGQGPQFIFQYYEKEERGRGNFPDRFSARQFPNYSSELNVNALLLGDSALYLCASSLVLAGDVYNEQFFGPGTRLTVL.

V is TRBV5-1 and J is TRBJ2-7; 7 bases line up with TRBD2. The CDR3 sequence is 14 residues long. The V segment lost 0 bases and the J segment 3 bases; nucleotides outside the gene matches: 3. Germline CDR1 is SGHRS and CDR2 is YFSETQ. The CDR3 DNA reads as TGCGCCAGCAGCTTGGCGGGGGGTCTCTACGAGCAGTACTTC. Amino acids: CASSLAGGLYEQYF. The variable domain in full, with the rest retrieved from reference TRBV5-1 and TRBJ2-7, is KAGVTQTPRYLIKTRGQQVTLSCSPISGHRSVSWYQQTPGQGLQFLFEYFSETQRNKGNFPGRFSGRQFSNSRSEMNVSTLELGDSALYLCASSLAGGLYEQYFGPGTRLTVT.

This chain's CDR3 is CASSERGAGGTEAFF. The CDR3 bases are TGTGCCAGCAGTGAAAGGGGGGCGGGAGGCACTGAAGCTTTCTTT. This chain links TRBV2 with TRBJ1-1; possibly TRBD1 for D (6 bases). V dropped 2 bases and J dropped 4 bases, with 14 bases sitting between them. Germline V gene data show CDR1 as SNHLY and CDR2 as FYNNEI. CDR3 size: 15 residues.

This chain uses TRBV9 with TRBJ2-7, with D perhaps TRBD2 (6 bases). This CDR3 region has 13 residues. Germline V gene data show CDR1 as SGDLS and CDR2 as YYNGEE. V lost 2 bases, J lost 0 bases, and 6 bases lay in between. CDR3 amino acids: CASSVGSSYEQYF. The CDR3 DNA reads as TGTGCCAGCAGCGTCGGGAGCTCCTACGAGCAGTACTTC.

The genes are TRBV5-5 and TRBJ1-2, with D perhaps TRBD1 (6 bases). The CDR3 has 13 amino acids. The germline V gene encodes CDR1 SGHKS and CDR2 YYEKEE (reference sequence). V was shortened by 3 bases and J by 4 bases, with 10 bases between the two germline ends. The CDR3 region has the DNA TGTGCCAGCAGCTCACAGGGATCCTATGGCTACACCTTC. It translates to CASSSQGSYGYTF.

This clone was observed a handful of times. This rearrangement joins TRBV5-1 to TRBJ2-3; D is possibly TRBD1 (5 bases). Trimming shortened V by 1 base and J by 4 bases, and 19 bases separated the two germline ends. CDR3 length: 17 amino acids. Germline assignment: CDR1 SGHRS and CDR2 YFSETQ. The CDR3 bases are TGCGCCAGCAGCTTGAGTTTTGGGGCGTTAGGGGCAGATACGCAGTATTTT. This gives the protein CASSLSFGALGADTQYF.

The rearrangement uses TRBV2 and TRBJ2-7, with a possible D match to TRBD1 (5 bases). V gave up 4 bases and J gave up 2 bases, with 18 bases separating them. Germline V gene data show CDR1 as SNHLY and CDR2 as FYNNEI. This CDR3 is built from 16 residues. In DNA form, the CDR3 reads TGTGCCAGCAGTGGTCAGGGTGAATCCCTACCCTACGAGCAGTACTTC. The encoded protein is CASSGQGESLPYEQYF.

V usage is TRBV29-1 and J usage is TRBJ2-7; weak D call: TRBD2 (7 bases). Trimming stripped 3 bases from V and 3 bases from J, with 15 bases between. Germline V gene data show CDR1 as SQVTM and CDR2 as ANQGSEA. The CDR3 sequence is 14 residues long. CDR3 sequence: CSVDGRRGGYEQYF. The DNA of the CDR3 is TGCAGCGTTGACGGGCGGAGGGGGGGCTACGAGCAGTACTTC.

DNA of the CDR3: TGTGCCAGCAGCCTCACCGGGGGGAACCCCTACAATGAGCAGTTCTTC. Translating it yields CASSLTGGNPYNEQFF. The rearrangement uses TRBV9 and TRBJ2-1; TRBD2 matches at 7 bases. In germline, CDR1 is SGDLS, CDR2 YYNGEE. V dropped 4 bases and J dropped 2; count of bases not matched to a gene: 9. The CDR3 spans 16 residues. Supplemented by reference TRBV9 and TRBJ2-1, the full variable domain reads DSGVTQTPKHLITATGQRVTLRCSPRSGDLSVYWYQQSLDQGLQFLIQYYNGEERAKGNILERFSAQQFPDLHSELNLSSLELGDSALYFCASSLTGGNPYNEQFFGPGTRLTVL.

With respect to this clone: Other DNA sequences within the sample encode an identical CDR3. The chain is built from TRBV9 and TRBJ2-3, with TRBD2 identical over 8 bases. The CDR3 is made up of 12 amino acids. Germline lookup yields CDR1 SGDLS and CDR2 YYNGEE. Trimming removed 3 bases from V and 6 bases from J; junction bases left unmatched: 0. The CDR3 DNA is TGTGCCAGCAGCGCGGGAGGGGATACGCAGTATTTT. It is translated as CASSAGGDTQYF.

The rearrangement links TRBV3-1 (or the pseudogene TRBV3-2) to TRBJ1-1, with TRBD1 as a possible D gene (5 bases). The V gene's germline CDR1 is LGHDT and CDR2 YNNKEL (reference sequence). The CDR3 sequence is 18 residues long. V shed 4 bases and J shed 3 bases, with 24 bases lying between them. CDR3 nucleotides: TGTGCCAGCAGCCCAGTTCCGCTCGCTAGAGAAGGGGACACTGAAGCTTTCTTT. As protein: CASSPVPLAREGDTEAFF.

The V and J genes are TRBV7-3 and TRBJ2-3; TRBD2 aligns across 14 bases. This CDR3 is built from 19 residues. Germline loops: CDR1 SGHTA, CDR2 FQGTGA. V was pared by 2 bases and J by 0 bases, with 7 bases of the junction left unmatched. The CDR3 protein is CASSLSPGLAGGSTDTQYF. CDR3 nucleotide sequence: TGTGCCAGCAGCTTATCCCCCGGACTAGCGGGGGGTAGCACAGATACGCAGTATTTT.

This CDR3 reads CASSPLEGANYGYTF. The DNA for the CDR3 is TGTGCCAGCTCACCTCTGGAGGGGGCAAACTATGGCTACACCTTC. The gene calls are TRBV18 and TRBJ1-2, with 7 positions matching TRBD1. This CDR3 spans 15 amino acids. Trimming at V came to 3 bases and at J to 2 bases, leaving 6 bases not matched to a gene. In germline, CDR1 is KGHSH, CDR2 LQKENI. Full variable domain (missing parts from reference TRBV18 and TRBJ1-2): NAGVMQNPRHLVRRRGQEARLRCSPMKGHSHVYWYRQLPEEGLKFMVYLQKENIIDESGMPKERFSAEFPKEGPSILRIQQVVRGDSAAYFCASSPLEGANYGYTFGSGTRLTVV.

The genes are TRBV2 and TRBJ1-5; no definite D call. V was pared by 4 bases and J by 1 base, with 11 bases between. Germline loops: CDR1 SNHLY, CDR2 FYNNEI. The CDR3 is 15 amino acids. CDR3 residues: CASSVLEISNQPQHF. CDR3 nucleotide sequence: TGTGCCAGCAGTGTTCTGGAGATAAGCAATCAGCCCCAGCATTTT.

The rearrangement joins TRBV18 to TRBJ2-5, with no clear D. Per germline, CDR1 KGHSH and CDR2 LQKENI. CDR3 length: 14 residues. The germline V and J ends were trimmed by 3 bases and 0 bases, with 8 bases remaining between them. The chain's CDR3 is CASSPRRNQETQYF. CDR3 coding DNA: TGTGCCAGCTCACCTCGGAGAAACCAAGAGACCCAGTACTTC.

The chain couples TRBV21-1 to TRBJ2-2; TRBD1, the table's D call, lacks a check against the DNA. TRBV21-1 is a listed pseudogene. This CDR3 region has 16 residues. Written as DNA, the CDR3 is TGTGCCAGCAGCAAACCCCGGACAGGCGACACCGGGGAGCTGTTTTTT. Its translation is CASSKPRTGDTGELFF.

The rearrangement uses TRBV19 and TRBJ2-3; TRBD1 aligns across 8 bases. J gave up 5 bases and V 5 bases, and 6 bases lay outside the gene matches. Germline CDR1 and CDR2: LNHDA and SQIVND (reference sequence). The CDR3 runs 14 residues. The DNA of the CDR3 is TGTGCCAGTAGTTTGCAGGGGGCCCAAGATACGCAGTATTTT. Protein product: CASSLQGAQDTQYF.

The J gene is TRBJ1-1, the V gene TRBV30, with D perhaps TRBD1 (6 bases). Trimming shortened V by 2 bases and J by 8 bases, and 9 bases separated the two germline ends. Germline-derived CDR1 and CDR2 are GTSNPN and SVGIG (reference sequence). The CDR3 spans 11 residues. CDR3 DNA sequence: TGTGCCTGGAGTACCCAGGGGGAAGCTTTCTTT. This translates into CAWSTQGEAFF.

For the CDR3, the DNA is TGCGCCAGCAGCCCGTCCGGTACGGGGTTAGAGACCCAGTACTTC. Translating gives CASSPSGTGLETQYF. This chain joins TRBV5-1 and TRBJ2-5; perhaps TRBD2 as D (5 bases). V lost 4 bases to trimming and J lost 4 bases, with 17 bases between them. The CDR3 spans 15 residues. The V gene's germline CDR1 is SGHRS and CDR2 YFSETQ. Combining the CDR3 with reference TRBV5-1 and TRBJ2-5 gives the whole variable domain KAGVTQTPRYLIKTRGQQVTLSCSPISGHRSVSWYQQTPGQGLQFLFEYFSETQRNKGNFPGRFSGRQFSNSRSEMNVSTLELGDSALYLCASSPSGTGLETQYFGPGTRLLVL.